The source of this T cell receptor (beta chain) is a study of CD8+CD57+ T cells in acquired aplastic anemia. As for the study in general: Where healthy donors were concerned, CD4+ cells averaged around 9.9 million reads.

Researchers used genomic DNA as the template to profile TCR beta VDJ and CDR3. MiXCR, run by TCRdb on the reads, gives a single entry per CDR3 protein. The data hold hundreds of thousands of distinct CDR3 sequences, with about two thirds observed a single time. Notes on the study in general: With respect to CD8+ Simpson's diversity, patients and controls did not differ significantly. Between patients and controls, about 31 CD8+ CDR3 sequences were found in common.

Germline CDR1 and CDR2: SGDLS and YYNGEE. The CDR3 has 15 amino acids. The germline V and J ends were trimmed by 4 bases and 15 bases, with 25 bases remaining between them. In the case of this clonotype: Its antigen is unknown.

The chain couples TRBV9 to TRBJ2-2, with D unresolved. Sequenced: sorted CD4+, CD8+, or CD8+CD57+ T cells (not recorded which) from PBMCs. This receptor was taken from a human donor in good health, serving as a control. The CDR3 here is CASSRDGMNTEALFF. The CDR3 DNA follows: TGTGCCAGCAGCCGAGACGGTATGAACACTGAGGCTTTGTTTTTT. Full variable domain (missing parts from reference TRBV9 and TRBJ2-2): DSGVTQTPKHLITATGQRVTLRCSPRSGDLSVYWYQQSLDQGLQFLIQYYNGEERAKGNILERFSAQQFPDLHSELNLSSLELGDSALYFCASSRDGMNTEALFFGEGSRLTVL.